Included here is one T cell receptor beta chain sequence, with context. The data were taken from a study of blood T cell repertoires in COVID-19. Here immunoSEQ multiplex PCR was the method, and the copy in TCRdb shows in-frame clones only, minus some. The sample has approximately 92,000 clones, about 81% seen once. The V gene end was trimmed by 4 bases and the J gene end by 2 bases; junction bases not matched to a gene: 11. This CDR3 region has 17 residues. CDR1 MDHEN and CDR2 SYDVKM come from the germline V gene. Sequenced material: peripheral blood. This chain connects TRBV28 to TRBJ2-4; 7 bases map to TRBD1. The TCR comes from a man older than 75 with acute or convalescent COVID-19. CDR3 bases: TGTGCCAGCAGTTCTCCAACAGGGGTATTATCCAAAAACATTCAGTACTTC. As protein: CASSSPTGVLSKNIQYF. Complete variable domain (other parts from reference TRBV28 and TRBJ2-4): DVKVTQSSRYLVKRTGEKVFLECVQDMDHENMFWYRQDPGLGLRLIYFSYDVKMKEKGDIPEGYSVSREKKERFSLILESASTNQTSMYLCASSSPTGVLSKNIQYFGAGTRLSVL.